The 29 T cell receptor beta chains given below trace back to one sample, sequenced in a study of cytomegalovirus exposure and HLA in healthy donors. Use of 60 Vbeta and 13 Jbeta primers characterized the PCR. Using immunoSEQ multiplex PCR, the repertoire was profiled, and TCRdb retains in-frame clones only, with some absent. The table has 150,000 to 250,000 clones, around 80% seen once. The sequencing sample was made of PBMCs. The source of these receptors is a woman aged 25 to 45 in good health and CMV-seropositive.

The chain combines TRBV29-1 with TRBJ2-5, with TRBD1 identical over 7 bases. The J segment lost 2 bases and the V segment lost 2 bases, leaving 20 bases of the junction unmatched. This CDR3 region has 19 residues. In germline, CDR1 is SQVTM, CDR2 ANQGSEA. Written as DNA, the CDR3 is TGCAGCGTTGAATTGGGACAGACCCCGTTCTGGAAGGATCAAGAGACCCAGTACTTC. Its protein product is CSVELGQTPFWKDQETQYF.

This sequence joins TRBV9 and TRBJ1-1; 10 nucleotides match TRBD1. CDR3 length: 15 residues. Germline V gives CDR1 SGDLS, CDR2 YYNGEE. V gave up 3 bases and J gave up 3 bases; unmatched junction bases: 5. The CDR3 nucleotides are TGTGCCAGCAGCGCCCGACAGGGGGCCGACACTGAAGCTTTCTTT. Residues: CASSARQGADTEAFF.

The chain combines TRBV27 with TRBJ2-2; D might be TRBD1 (5 bases). Trimming stripped 2 bases from V and 1 base from J, with 8 bases between. Germline V gene lookup returns CDR1 MNHEY and CDR2 SMNVEV (reference sequence). CDR3 length: 15 amino acids. The CDR3 coding sequence is TGTGCCAGCAGTTTACAAGGGGTGAACACCGGGGAGCTGTTTTTT. Protein: CASSLQGVNTGELFF.

This chain connects TRBV6-5 to TRBJ2-1, with unresolved D. The V and J ends lost 0 bases and 6 bases respectively, with 6 bases between them. Germline CDR1 is MNHEY and CDR2 is SVGAGI. This CDR3 has 13 residues. The CDR3 nucleotides are TGTGCCAGCAGTTACTCGGCAGGCAATGAGCAGTTCTTC. Residues: CASSYSAGNEQFF.

The chain is built from TRBV9 and TRBJ1-4; tentatively, D is TRBD1 (5 bases). The V gene lost 3 bases and the J gene lost 7 bases, with 16 bases spanning the gap. The CDR3 runs to 15 residues. Germline loops: CDR1 SGDLS, CDR2 YYNGEE. CDR3 sequence: CASSARPGRVEKLFF. In DNA form, the CDR3 reads TGTGCCAGCAGCGCACGTCCAGGGAGGGTTGAAAAACTGTTTTTT. Full variable domain (rest looked up from reference TRBV9 and TRBJ1-4): DSGVTQTPKHLITATGQRVTLRCSPRSGDLSVYWYQQSLDQGLQFLIQYYNGEERAKGNILERFSAQQFPDLHSELNLSSLELGDSALYFCASSARPGRVEKLFFGSGTQLSVL.

The J gene is TRBJ1-3, the V gene TRBV19; 8 bases fit TRBD1. Germline V gene sequence: CDR1 LNHDA, CDR2 SQIVND (reference sequence). The CDR3 consists of 15 residues. V lost 5 bases and J lost 4; bases outside the gene matches: 7. As DNA, the CDR3 is TGTGCCAGTAGTTCTCTCGGGACAGGCGGAAACACCATATATTTT. Translated, it gives CASSSLGTGGNTIYF.

The chain joins TRBV28 to TRBJ1-5; 7 nucleotides line up with TRBD1. Germline V lookup: CDR1 MDHEN, CDR2 SYDVKM. The trim removed 3 bases at V and 1 base at J, leaving 9 bases unmatched. This CDR3 spans 17 amino acids. The CDR3 nucleotides are TGTGCCAGCAGTTTGGGAAGGGGGCGTGAGAGCAATCAGCCCCAGCATTTT. Protein: CASSLGRGRESNQPQHF. The full variable domain, completed using reference TRBV28 and TRBJ1-5, is DVKVTQSSRYLVKRTGEKVFLECVQDMDHENMFWYRQDPGLGLRLIYFSYDVKMKEKGDIPEGYSVSREKKERFSLILESASTNQTSMYLCASSLGRGRESNQPQHFGDGTRLSIL.

The V call is TRBV5-1, the J call TRBJ2-3; the D gene is possibly TRBD2 (6 bases). Germline CDR1 is SGHRS and CDR2 is YFSETQ. V was cut by 4 bases and J by 4 bases, with 16 bases left in between. This CDR3 region has 15 residues. The CDR3: CASSVDGGGSDTQYF. The CDR3 DNA follows: TGCGCCAGCAGCGTGGACGGGGGTGGGTCAGATACGCAGTATTTT.

V usage is TRBV7-2 and J usage is TRBJ2-3; TRBD1 agrees at 9 bases. V dropped 5 bases and J dropped 0; count of bases not matched to a gene: 6. Germline V gene sequence: CDR1 SGHTA, CDR2 FQGNSA. This CDR3 is 16 amino acids long. The chain's CDR3 is CASSTGTGYSTDTQYF. The CDR3 DNA reads TGTGCCAGCAGCACGGGGACAGGGTATAGCACAGATACGCAGTATTTT. The entire variable domain, with the rest obtained from reference TRBV7-2 and TRBJ2-3, is as follows: GAGVSQSPSNKVTEKGKDVELRCDPISGHTALYWYRQSLGQGLEFLIYFQGNSAPDKSGLPSDRFSAERTGGSVSTLTIQRTQQEDSAVYLCASSTGTGYSTDTQYFGPGTRLTVL.

This chain uses TRBV6-5 with TRBJ1-1; D not resolved. Trimming shortened V by 4 bases and J by 4 bases, and 19 bases separated the two germline ends. Germline V gene sequence: CDR1 MNHEY, CDR2 SVGAGI. The CDR3 totals 16 residues. CDR3 nucleotide sequence: TGTGCCAGCAGTTCGAGTTTTTACGGATCGGGCACTGAAGCTTTCTTT. It codes for CASSSSFYGSGTEAFF.

The chain employs TRBV6-6 and TRBJ2-2; a weak D match, TRBD2 (6 bases). The V gene's germline CDR1 is MNHNY and CDR2 SVGAGI (reference sequence). Between the trimmed V and J ends, which lost 7 bases and 3 bases, there was a span of 15 bases. The CDR3 loop spans 15 amino acids. The CDR3 loop is CASKAWTGDTGELFF. Here the CDR3 DNA reads TGTGCCAGCAAGGCATGGACGGGGGACACCGGGGAGCTGTTTTTT.

The V call is TRBV29-1, the J call TRBJ1-2; 10 bases align to TRBD1. V dropped 6 bases and J dropped 5; count of bases not matched to a gene: 6. The CDR3 is 13 amino acids. CDR1 SQVTM and CDR2 ANQGSEA come from the germline V gene. The CDR3 bases are TGCAGCGTCGCTGACAGGGGGCCTTATGGCTACACCTTC. Its protein is CSVADRGPYGYTF.

V usage is TRBV19 and J usage is TRBJ2-3; TRBD1 matches 11 bases. From germline, CDR1 is LNHDA and CDR2 SQIVND (reference sequence). This CDR3 is built from 15 residues. V was clipped by 4 bases and J by 5 bases; unmatched bases: 5. DNA of the CDR3: TGTGCCAGTAGTACCGGACAGGGGGCGGGAGATACGCAGTATTTT. As protein: CASSTGQGAGDTQYF.

CDR3 region: CASSTQGNTEAFF. The CDR3 DNA reads TGTGCCAGCAGCACACAGGGGAACACTGAAGCTTTCTTT. The chain recombines TRBV9 with TRBJ1-1; a possible D gene is TRBD1 (6 bases). V was shortened by 4 bases and J by 1 base, with 8 bases between the two germline ends. This CDR3 comprises 13 residues. Germline V lookup: CDR1 SGDLS, CDR2 YYNGEE.

The chain recombines TRBV5-1 with TRBJ2-7; the match to TRBD1 covers 8 bases. Germline CDR1 SGHRS, CDR2 YFSETQ. The CDR3 runs to 13 residues. J gave up 6 bases and V 4 bases, and 6 bases lay outside the gene matches. The CDR3 DNA reads TGCGCCAGCAGCCACTCGACAGGGGCCGAGCAGTACTTC. Protein sequence: CASSHSTGAEQYF.

This chain links TRBV7-6 with TRBJ1-4, with D perhaps TRBD1 (5 bases). The CDR3 contains 17 residues. Germline V gene sequence: CDR1 SGHVS, CDR2 FNYEAQ. V lost 4 bases and J 1 base, leaving 16 bases between the germline ends. CDR3 sequence: CASSSWKQGRTNEKLFF. In DNA form, the CDR3 reads TGTGCCAGCAGCTCGTGGAAGCAGGGTAGAACTAATGAAAAACTGTTTTTT.

This rearrangement joins TRBV6-4 to TRBJ2-1; TRBD2 matches 7 bases. Trimming took 0 bases from V and 7 from J; bases not matched to a gene: 6. The CDR3 length is 15 residues. CDR1 MRHNA and CDR2 SNTAGT come from the germline V gene. The CDR3 coding sequence is TGTGCCAGCAGTGACTCGGGGGGGGACCGAAATGAGCAGTTCTTC. Protein sequence: CASSDSGGDRNEQFF.

This chain links TRBV30 with TRBJ1-1; 11 bases align to TRBD1. V shed 7 bases and J 10 bases; nucleotides not matched to a gene: 8. The germline gives CDR1 GTSNPN, CDR2 SVGIG (reference sequence). This CDR3 is built from 12 residues. The CDR3 reads CAFADRGQVAFF. CDR3 DNA sequence: TGTGCCTTCGCGGACAGGGGGCAGGTAGCTTTCTTT.

The J gene is TRBJ1-6, the V gene TRBV2; TRBD1 agrees at 7 bases. This CDR3 contains 15 residues. Germline CDR1 and CDR2: SNHLY and FYNNEI. Trimming cost V 4 bases and J 10 bases; bases outside gene matches: 10. The CDR3 protein is CASSGRTGSRSPLHF. The CDR3 bases are TGTGCCAGCAGTGGGAGGACAGGCTCAAGGTCACCCCTCCACTTT.

In this sample, this clone turned up once. The chain carries TRBV5-1 and TRBJ2-7, with D possibly TRBD1 on 6 matching bases. The CDR3 contains 13 residues. V was shortened by 4 bases and J by 3 bases, with 11 bases between the two germline ends. Germline assignment: CDR1 SGHRS and CDR2 YFSETQ. The CDR3 protein is CASSRTANYEQYF. The CDR3 DNA reads as TGCGCCAGCAGCAGGACAGCCAACTACGAGCAGTACTTC.

In this sample, this clone turned up a few times. V is TRBV5-4 and J is TRBJ2-1, with D perhaps matching TRBD2 (6 bases). Between the trimmed V and J ends, which lost 4 bases and 5 bases, there was a span of 16 bases. The CDR3 has 15 residues. From germline, CDR1 is SGHNT and CDR2 YYREEE (reference sequence). For the CDR3, the DNA is TGTGCCAGCAGCATGAGTTCGGGAGCTAACAATGAGCAGTTCTTC. Translation gives CASSMSSGANNEQFF.

This chain uses TRBV2 with TRBJ1-2; TRBD1 aligns across 7 bases. V was pared by 6 bases and J by 4 bases, with 8 bases of the junction left unmatched. Germline lookup yields CDR1 SNHLY and CDR2 FYNNEI. CDR3 length equals 14 residues. The CDR3 region is CASSRRDSLYGYTF. The CDR3 nucleotides are TGTGCCAGCAGCCGCCGGGACAGCCTCTATGGCTACACCTTC.

The table lists this clone with a count of one. CDR3 sequence (DNA): TGTGCCAGCAGCTTGGGGGACAGCAGACAAGAGACCCAGTACTTC. Translating gives CASSLGDSRQETQYF. The chain has TRBV5-4 and TRBJ2-5, with TRBD1 identical over 7 bases. Losses at the gene ends were 0 bases for V and 2 bases for J; bases not matched to a gene: 4. Per germline, CDR1 SGHNT and CDR2 YYREEE (reference sequence). This CDR3 is 15 amino acids long.

The rearrangement uses TRBV5-4 and TRBJ1-2, with D possibly TRBD1 on 6 matching bases. The germline V gene has CDR1 SGHNT and CDR2 YYREEE (reference sequence). Between the trimmed V and J ends, which lost 5 bases and 5 bases, there was a span of 10 bases. This CDR3 comprises 12 residues. The CDR3, as DNA: TGTGCCAGCAGAGTCAGGGGATATGGCTACACCTTC. It translates to CASRVRGYGYTF. Variable domain in full (rest from reference TRBV5-4 and TRBJ1-2): ETGVTQSPTHLIKTRGQQVTLRCSSQSGHNTVSWYQQALGQGPQFIFQYYREEENGRGNFPPRFSGLQFPNYSSELNVNALELDDSALYLCASRVRGYGYTFGSGTRLTVV.

CDR3 coding DNA: TGCGCCAGCAGCCAAGAGTGGGTTGAGGCCTATGGCTACACCTTC. Amino acids: CASSQEWVEAYGYTF. The V call is TRBV4-1, the J call TRBJ1-2; D gene unclear. Germline loops: CDR1 MGHRA, CDR2 YSYEKL. With 0 bases removed from V and 4 bases from J, the gap between germline ends came to 12 bases. There are 15 residues in the CDR3.

This sequence joins TRBV6-5 and TRBJ2-1; tentative D call: TRBD2 (6 bases). Germline V gene data show CDR1 as MNHEY and CDR2 as SVGAGI. Trimming took 6 bases from V and 7 from J, leaving 19 bases between them. CDR3 size: 15 residues. In DNA, the CDR3 is TGTGCCAGCAGCAAGGGGCGGGGCGAGGAAAATGAGCAGTTCTTC. This gives the protein CASSKGRGEENEQFF.

This chain uses TRBV19 with TRBJ2-7, with 14 bases fitting TRBD2. Germline lookup yields CDR1 LNHDA and CDR2 SQIVND (reference sequence). V was clipped by 4 bases and J by 3 bases; unmatched bases: 2. There are 15 residues in the CDR3. The CDR3 coding sequence is TGTGCCAGTAGTACCGGACTAGCGGGGGGCTACGAGCAGTACTTC. Translated: CASSTGLAGGYEQYF.

The chain employs TRBV13 and TRBJ2-3, with TRBD2 as a possible D gene (6 bases). V dropped 5 bases and J dropped 4 bases, with 10 bases sitting between them. Germline CDR1 reads PRHDT; CDR2 reads FYEKMQ (reference sequence). This CDR3 has 13 amino acids. The CDR3 DNA sequence: TGTGCCAGCAGCCGGCGGGGATCAGATACGCAGTATTTT. Translation: CASSRRGSDTQYF.

This chain joins TRBV4-3 and TRBJ2-7; TRBD1 matches 8 bases. CDR1 and CDR2 (germline): LGHNA, YSLEER. The CDR3 covers 15 residues. The V gene end was trimmed by 4 bases and the J gene end by 2 bases; junction bases not matched to a gene: 7. For the CDR3, the DNA is TGCGCCAGCAGCCGCCGGACAGGGAAACCCTACGAGCAGTACTTC. This encodes CASSRRTGKPYEQYF.